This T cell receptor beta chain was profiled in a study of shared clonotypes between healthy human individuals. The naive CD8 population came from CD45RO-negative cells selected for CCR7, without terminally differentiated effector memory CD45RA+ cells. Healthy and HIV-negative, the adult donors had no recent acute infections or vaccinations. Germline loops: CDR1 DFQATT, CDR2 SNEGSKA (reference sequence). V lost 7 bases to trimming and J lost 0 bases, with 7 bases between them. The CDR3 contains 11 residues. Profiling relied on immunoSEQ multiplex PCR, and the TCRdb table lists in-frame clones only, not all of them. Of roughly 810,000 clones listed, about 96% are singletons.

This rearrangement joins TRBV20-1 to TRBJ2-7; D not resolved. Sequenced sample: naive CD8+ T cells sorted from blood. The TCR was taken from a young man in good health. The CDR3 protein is CSVRVSYEQYF. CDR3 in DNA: TGCAGTGTTAGGGTCTCCTACGAGCAGTACTTC.